Here is one T cell receptor (beta chain) with its context. Its specificity is not known. This sample is drawn from a study of PD-1 blockade in classical Hodgkin lymphoma. Findings and limits, study-wide: Reported findings placed baseline TCR diversity lower in newly diagnosed patients (compared with healthy donors).

Germline V gene data show CDR1 as SGHDT and CDR2 as YYEEEE. The CDR3 is 15 residues long. Trimming shortened V by 2 bases and J by 3 bases, and 15 bases separated the two germline ends. The time point denotes: cycle 4 day 1 (C4D1), after more than five weeks of nivolumab. Every patient was affected by relapse after autologous stem cell transplantation, while exposure to brentuximab vedotin was not uniform. Sequencing was performed with immunoSEQ multiplex PCR; in TCRdb, only in-frame clones are kept and a portion is missing. The sample lists about 93,000 clones, roughly 78% occurring once. The chain carries TRBV5-6 and TRBJ2-7; possibly TRBD1 for D (6 bases). This TCR was sampled from a human donor with classical Hodgkin lymphoma. The source was peripheral blood mononuclear cells (PBMCs), collected before the fourth cycle of nivolumab. The CDR3 DNA reads TGTGCCAGCAGCTTCAATCCGGGACATTTCTACGAGCAGTACTTC. Its translation is CASSFNPGHFYEQYF.